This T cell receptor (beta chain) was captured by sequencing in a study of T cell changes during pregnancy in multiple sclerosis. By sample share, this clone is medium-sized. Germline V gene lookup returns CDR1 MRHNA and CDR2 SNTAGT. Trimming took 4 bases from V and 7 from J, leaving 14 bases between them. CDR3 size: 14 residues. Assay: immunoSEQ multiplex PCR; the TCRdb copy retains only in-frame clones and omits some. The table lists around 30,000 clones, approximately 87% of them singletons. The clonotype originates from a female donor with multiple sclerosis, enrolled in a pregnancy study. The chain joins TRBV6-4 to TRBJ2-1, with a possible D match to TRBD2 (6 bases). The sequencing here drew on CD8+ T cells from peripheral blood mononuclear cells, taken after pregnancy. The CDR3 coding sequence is TGTGCCAGCAGTGCAACGGGGGAACGAAATGAGCAGTTCTTC. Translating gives CASSATGERNEQFF.